These 11 T cell receptor beta chains were sequenced from one sample in a study of technical replicates of blood from a few donors. Clones were read by immunoSEQ multiplex PCR, and TCRdb kept only the in-frame ones, dropping some. The sample has tens of thousands of clones; over 85% are singletons. Sequencing was done on a sample of T cells isolated from PBMCs. The receptors stem from a human donor in good health.

The chain uses TRBV9 and TRBJ2-1, with 7 bases that match TRBD2. Trimming cost V 4 bases and J 5 bases; bases outside gene matches: 15. Germline loops: CDR1 SGDLS, CDR2 YYNGEE. The CDR3 runs to 17 residues. The CDR3, as DNA: TGTGCCAGCAGCCCCCGAACCCTAGCGGAAAGAAACAATGAGCAGTTCTTC. This translates into CASSPRTLAERNNEQFF.

V is TRBV28 and J is TRBJ2-1, with 10 bases lining up with TRBD2. This CDR3 has 16 amino acids. Trimming cost V 1 base and J 7 bases; bases outside gene matches: 7. The germline V gene has CDR1 MDHEN and CDR2 SYDVKM. The CDR3 sequence: CASSLSLAGGPNEQFF. DNA of the CDR3: TGTGCCAGCAGTTTATCTTTAGCGGGAGGTCCTAATGAGCAGTTCTTC.

The chain couples TRBV7-9 to TRBJ2-7; D might be TRBD1 (5 bases). Trimming stripped 3 bases from V and 5 bases from J, with 8 bases between. CDR1 is SEHNR, CDR2 FQNEAQ, per germline (reference sequence). The CDR3 is 12 residues long. Here the CDR3 DNA reads TGTGCCAGCAGCTTTGGGGCCAACGAGCAGTACTTC. It is translated as CASSFGANEQYF.

CDR3 in DNA: TGTGCCAGCAGCCTGGGACTAGCGGGAGGAGAGTACAATGAGCAGTTCTTC. This sequence encodes CASSLGLAGGEYNEQFF. The chain couples TRBV7-6 to TRBJ2-1, with TRBD2 matching 15 bases. Germline V gene lookup returns CDR1 SGHVS and CDR2 FNYEAQ. The CDR3 loop spans 17 amino acids. V trimming: 5 bases; J trimming: 4 bases; junction bases outside the gene matches: 6. The whole variable domain, remainder taken from reference TRBV7-6 and TRBJ2-1, is GAGVSQSPRYKVTKRGQDVALRCDPISGHVSLYWYRQALGQGPEFLTYFNYEAQQDKSGLPNDRFSAERPEGSISTLTIQRTEQRDSAMYRCASSLGLAGGEYNEQFFGPGTRLTVL.

The rearrangement links TRBV13 to TRBJ2-7, with a weak D call TRBD1 (5 bases). The V gene lost 4 bases and the J gene lost 2 bases, with 12 bases spanning the gap. Germline CDR1 and CDR2: PRHDT and FYEKMQ (reference sequence). The CDR3 length is 14 residues. Here the CDR3 DNA reads TGTGCCAGCAGCTCGACCCAGGGCCCCTACGAGCAGTACTTC. Its translation is CASSSTQGPYEQYF.

The chain is built from TRBV27 and TRBJ2-7; D may be TRBD2 (6 bases). This CDR3 has 11 amino acids. V was shortened by 8 bases and J by 4 bases, with 9 bases between the two germline ends. Germline lookup yields CDR1 MNHEY and CDR2 SMNVEV (reference sequence). CDR3 sequence reads: CASRGTYEQYF. In DNA, the CDR3 is TGTGCCAGCCGTGGGACTTACGAGCAGTACTTC.

The V and J genes are TRBV19 and TRBJ2-1; maybe TRBD2 (6 bases). CDR3 size: 14 residues. The germline V gene has CDR1 LNHDA and CDR2 SQIVND (reference sequence). V was trimmed by 7 bases and J by 8 bases, leaving 18 bases between them. Written as DNA, the CDR3 is TGTGCCAGTAATGGTGAGGAGGGGAGCGATGAGCAGTTCTTC. Translating gives CASNGEEGSDEQFF.

The V gene is TRBV5-4, the J gene TRBJ2-7; 9 nucleotides align to TRBD2. Trimming took 0 bases from V and 3 from J; bases not matched to a gene: 7. This CDR3 has 16 amino acids. Germline loops: CDR1 SGHNT, CDR2 YYREEE (reference sequence). The CDR3, as DNA: TGTGCCAGCAGCTTGGCGGTAGCGGGAGCGAACTACGAGCAGTACTTC. This codes for CASSLAVAGANYEQYF. The full variable domain, with the rest looked up from reference TRBV5-4 and TRBJ2-7, is ETGVTQSPTHLIKTRGQQVTLRCSSQSGHNTVSWYQQALGQGPQFIFQYYREEENGRGNFPPRFSGLQFPNYSSELNVNALELDDSALYLCASSLAVAGANYEQYFGPGTRLTVT.

This chain connects TRBV25-1 to TRBJ1-1; D gene ambiguous. The CDR3 covers 13 residues. CDR1 is MGHDK, CDR2 SYGVNS, per germline. V shed 3 bases and J shed 5 bases, with 10 bases lying between them. For the CDR3, the DNA is TGTGCCAGCAGTGACAACAGAAGGACTGAAGCTTTCTTT. Its protein is CASSDNRRTEAFF.

The chain employs TRBV27 and TRBJ2-6; D possibly corresponds to TRBD2 (6 bases). The germline V and J ends were trimmed by 11 bases and 0 bases, with 32 bases remaining between them. The germline V gene has CDR1 MNHEY and CDR2 SMNVEV (reference sequence). CDR3 length equals 21 residues. CDR3 loop: CAAKRLYGAQLDYSGANVLTF. For the CDR3, the DNA is TGTGCCGCCAAAAGGCTATACGGGGCCCAGTTGGACTACTCTGGGGCCAACGTCCTGACTTTC.

The chain employs TRBV7-8 and TRBJ1-5; 9 bases map to TRBD1. The CDR3 totals 16 residues. V shed 1 base and J 4 bases; nucleotides not matched to a gene: 5. Germline values: CDR1 SGHVS, CDR2 FQNEAQ. The CDR3 protein is CASSLEGQGLNQPQHF. CDR3 coding DNA: TGTGCCAGCAGCTTAGAGGGACAGGGCTTAAATCAGCCCCAGCATTTT.